These 17 T cell receptor beta chains were sequenced from one sample in a study of graft-versus-host responses after intestinal transplantation. Which antigens these TCRs recognize remains unknown. Only in-frame clones appear in the TCRdb table, and some are missing; sequencing was by immunoSEQ multiplex PCR. Of 40,000 or so clones in the sample, roughly 93% were seen once. This sample comprised unstimulated CD8+ T cells sorted from spleen or lymph node cells, obtained before transplant. All receptors derive from a human donor who was the organ donor for an intestinal transplant.

V usage is TRBV18 and J usage is TRBJ2-7; 9 positions agree with TRBD1. CDR1 and CDR2 (germline): KGHSH, LQKENI. Trimming cost V 5 bases and J 0 bases; bases outside gene matches: 5. The length of the CDR3 is 15 residues. CDR3 protein: CASSSWTGASYEQYF. CDR3 in DNA: TGTGCCAGCTCAAGCTGGACAGGGGCCTCCTACGAGCAGTACTTC.

This rearrangement joins TRBV4-3 to TRBJ2-1, with 9 bases aligning to TRBD2. The CDR3 is 16 amino acids. With 0 bases clipped from V and 6 bases from J, the junction kept 6 bases outside the gene matches. Germline V CDR1 and CDR2: LGHNA, YSLEER. The CDR3 DNA sequence: TGCGCCAGCAGCCAAGATAGCGGGAGCGGAGGCAATGAGCAGTTCTTC. It yields the protein CASSQDSGSGGNEQFF.

The V gene is TRBV7-8, the J gene TRBJ2-4, with 10 bases identical to TRBD1. The junction had 22 bases not matched to a gene; V was cut back by 5 bases and J by 3 bases. Germline values: CDR1 SGHVS, CDR2 FQNEAQ. CDR3 length: 21 amino acids. CDR3 in DNA: TGTGCCAGCAGCCTTTCCTCCGCCGGGACAGGGGAAGGGGTAGGCAAAAACATTCAGTACTTC. Translating it yields CASSLSSAGTGEGVGKNIQYF.

As to this clone: Sequence at one end of the junction differs from germline and may be a read error. V usage is TRBV7-6 and J usage is TRBJ2-1, with TRBD2 matching 11 bases. Germline V lookup: CDR1 SGHVS, CDR2 FNYEAQ. The CDR3 consists of 17 residues. The CDR3 nucleotides are TGTGCCAGCAGCTTAGAACTAGCGGGAGAGACGTACAATGGGCAGTTCTTC. Amino acid sequence: CASSLELAGETYNGQFF.

The table lists this clone with a count of one. The chain joins TRBV7-8 to TRBJ2-1; the match to TRBD2 covers 8 bases. This CDR3 region has 18 residues. J was trimmed by 4 bases and V by 1 base; bases with no gene match: 12. Germline CDR1 SGHVS, CDR2 FQNEAQ. The CDR3 reads CASSLDPLGAGGYNEQFF. The DNA of the CDR3 is TGTGCCAGCAGCTTAGACCCCCTCGGGGCGGGAGGATACAATGAGCAGTTCTTC. The full variable domain, in which reference TRBV7-8 and TRBJ2-1 provide the parts outside the CDR3, is GAGVSQSPRYKVAKRGQDVALRCDPISGHVSLFWYQQALGQGPEFLTYFQNEAQLDKSGLPSDRFFAERPEGSVSTLKIQRTQQEDSAVYLCASSLDPLGAGGYNEQFFGPGTRLTVL.

Of note for this clone: In the same sample, other DNA sequences code for this CDR3. V gene TRBV13 combines with J gene TRBJ1-5; D might be TRBD1 (6 bases). This CDR3 spans 18 amino acids. CDR1 PRHDT and CDR2 FYEKMQ come from the germline V gene (reference sequence). Trimming stripped 2 bases from V and 5 bases from J, with 22 bases between. The CDR3 loop reads CASSLWGAGTRTHQPQHF. DNA for the CDR3: TGTGCCAGCAGCTTATGGGGGGCCGGGACACGGACTCATCAGCCCCAGCATTTT.

The chain employs TRBV4-3 and TRBJ2-5, with 12 bases identical to TRBD2. Trimming at V came to 0 bases and at J to 5 bases, leaving 10 bases not matched to a gene. The length of the CDR3 is 18 residues. The germline V gene encodes CDR1 LGHNA and CDR2 YSLEER. DNA of the CDR3: TGCGCCAGCAGCCAAGATGTGGCTAGCGGGAGGGCCAAGGAGACCCAGTACTTC. Amino acid sequence: CASSQDVASGRAKETQYF.

The chain carries TRBV6-5 and TRBJ1-1; no clear D. V was cut by 4 bases and J by 3 bases, with 12 bases left in between. Germline lookup yields CDR1 MNHEY and CDR2 SVGAGI. This CDR3 is built from 14 residues. This chain's CDR3 is CASSFSVSDTEAFF. Here the CDR3 DNA reads TGTGCCAGCAGTTTTTCGGTTTCGGACACTGAAGCTTTCTTT.

The rearrangement joins TRBV4-1 to TRBJ2-1; a possible D gene is TRBD1 (6 bases). Germline V gene sequence: CDR1 MGHRA, CDR2 YSYEKL. The CDR3 consists of 17 residues. V was clipped by 0 bases and J by 4 bases, with 16 bases between them. CDR3 amino acids: CASSQDRSRGHYNEQFF. The CDR3 nucleotides are TGCGCCAGCAGCCAAGATCGAAGCAGGGGACATTACAATGAGCAGTTCTTC.

The chain recombines TRBV5-1 with TRBJ2-7, with TRBD2 matching over 7 bases. The germline V gene has CDR1 SGHRS and CDR2 YFSETQ. Trimming removed 0 bases from V and 0 bases from J; junction bases left unmatched: 6. This CDR3 has 16 amino acids. The CDR3 DNA sequence: TGCGCCAGCAGCTTGGAACCGGGGACTAACTCCTACGAGCAGTACTTC. Translating it yields CASSLEPGTNSYEQYF.

Concerning this clone: A read error may produce the germline difference seen at one junction end. This chain connects TRBV27 to TRBJ2-7; D uncertain. The CDR3 sequence is 15 residues long. Germline V gene data show CDR1 as MNHEY and CDR2 as SMNVEV (reference sequence). The CDR3 DNA follows: TGTGCCAACAGTTTACGGGCCAAAAGCTCCCACGAGCAGTACTTC. Protein: CANSLRAKSSHEQYF.

This chain connects TRBV4-1 to TRBJ2-7; tentatively, D is TRBD1 or TRBD2 (5 bases each). Germline V CDR1 and CDR2: MGHRA, YSYEKL. V dropped 8 bases and J dropped 7 bases, with 27 bases sitting between them. The CDR3 loop spans 16 amino acids. CDR3 amino acids: CASSPIKGTAHGEQYF. In DNA form, the CDR3 reads TGCGCCAGCTCCCCAATTAAGGGGACCGCGCATGGTGAGCAGTACTTC.

The V and J genes are TRBV10-3 and TRBJ1-5, with D possibly matching TRBD1 (6 bases). CDR1 is ENHRY and CDR2 is SYGVKD in the germline V gene. CDR3 size: 14 residues. The V and J ends lost 2 bases and 7 bases respectively, with 12 bases between them. The CDR3 nucleotides are TGTGCCATCAGTGAGACAGGGCAAGGACAGCCCCAGCATTTT. Its protein product is CAISETGQGQPQHF.

The chain joins TRBV27 to TRBJ2-3; D gene uncertain. CDR1 MNHEY and CDR2 SMNVEV come from the germline V gene (reference sequence). The length of the CDR3 is 16 residues. The V gene lost 2 bases and the J gene lost 1 base, with 13 bases spanning the gap. CDR3: CASSLLGPIRTDTQYF. The CDR3 DNA is TGTGCCAGCAGTTTACTCGGGCCTATCCGCACAGATACGCAGTATTTT.

This chain joins TRBV6-5 and TRBJ2-3, with a possible D match to TRBD2 (6 bases). The CDR3 extends over 14 amino acids. The germline gives CDR1 MNHEY, CDR2 SVGAGI. Between the trimmed V and J ends, which lost 6 bases and 0 bases, there was a span of 10 bases. CDR3 nucleotide sequence: TGTGCCAGCAGGAGTAGCGGTAGCACAGATACGCAGTATTTT. Its protein is CASRSSGSTDTQYF.

The chain links TRBV16 to TRBJ1-1; D is perhaps TRBD1 (5 bases). This CDR3 contains 14 residues. Per the germline V gene, CDR1 is KGHSY and CDR2 is FQNENV. The germline V and J ends were trimmed by 3 bases and 4 bases, with 12 bases remaining between them. CDR3: CASSHPGYGTEAFF. In DNA, the CDR3 is TGTGCCAGCAGCCACCCAGGGTATGGCACTGAAGCTTTCTTT.

This chain connects TRBV4-1 to TRBJ2-7; 7 nucleotides agree with TRBD2. Unmatched junction bases numbered 3, after V lost 0 bases and J lost 4 bases. This CDR3 has 14 residues. Looked up from germline, CDR1 is MGHRA and CDR2 is YSYEKL. CDR3 in amino acids: CASSQDAGGYEQYF. CDR3 DNA: TGCGCCAGCAGCCAAGACGCCGGGGGGTACGAGCAGTACTTC.